This TCR beta chain was captured in a study of T cell repertoires in cytomegalovirus infection. Study as a whole: Based on public TCR beta signatures, there were indications of CMV infection and of a matching HLA type.

Per germline, CDR1 SGHTA and CDR2 FQGNSA. This CDR3 has 14 amino acids. Trimming took off 1 base at V and 10 bases at J, with 11 bases between the two ends. There are many counts of this clonotype. Its antigen is undetermined. TCRdb ran MiXCR on the reads and lists one entry per CDR3 protein. The repertoire consists of 740,000 or so distinct CDR3 sequences, with roughly a third occurring once and the leading ten covering 2.8%. Findings and limits, study-wide: Dominating the ex vivo response were TCR beta clonotypes that were CMV-specific and HLA-C-restricted. Totalled public TCR beta family frequency picked out people who carried CMV plus the relevant HLA.

The source of this sequence is a human donor in good health (CMV status not recorded). Some clones in this sample may be carry-over from other donors' samples. Sequenced: PBMCs. V usage is TRBV7-2 and J usage is TRBJ1-6; D perhaps matches TRBD1 (5 bases). The CDR3 bases are TGTGCCAGCAGCTTAGAGCAGGGTTGGTCACCCCTCCACTTT. Translation gives CASSLEQGWSPLHF.